One and the same sample provided the 12 T cell receptor beta chains below, sequenced in a study of beta chain features in type 1 diabetes. Study outcomes and limitations: People with Type 1 diabetes carried modestly yet significantly shorter TCRB CDR3s in all four CD4+ subsets.

Isolated RNA was reverse transcribed in full, so expressed TCRB transcripts were sequenced. Sequencing was performed with immunoSEQ multiplex PCR; in TCRdb, only in-frame clones are kept and a portion is missing. The sample carries hundreds of thousands of clones, 11% to 15% recorded once. Their antigens are not known. Sequencing input: naive CD4+ T cells from blood. These receptors were collected from a young man with type 1 diabetes.

This chain uses TRBV30 with TRBJ2-5; possible D gene TRBD1, 6 bases. Germline lookup yields CDR1 GTSNPN and CDR2 SVGIG (reference sequence). Deletions cut 3 bases from V and 2 bases from J, with 13 bases between. This CDR3 contains 14 residues. CDR3 DNA: TGTGCCTGGAGAGTAGGCAGGGGACAAGAGACCCAGTACTTC. As protein: CAWRVGRGQETQYF.

V usage is TRBV19 and J usage is TRBJ2-7; possibly TRBD2 for D (5 bases). The germline V gene encodes CDR1 LNHDA and CDR2 SQIVND (reference sequence). Between the trimmed V and J ends, which lost 3 bases and 6 bases, there was a span of 15 bases. This CDR3 has 14 residues. The CDR3 nucleotides are TGTGCCAGTAGTATGAGGGTGATGGTCGGCGAGCAGTACTTC. As protein: CASSMRVMVGEQYF.

The chain uses TRBV7-2 and TRBJ2-1, with 11 bases lining up with TRBD2. J lost 4 bases, V lost 8 bases, and 4 bases had no gene match. The CDR3 has 14 residues. Germline V gene lookup returns CDR1 SGHTA and CDR2 FQGNSA. Here the CDR3 DNA reads TGTGCCAGCTTAGGGACTAGCGGATACAATGAGCAGTTCTTC. It specifies CASLGTSGYNEQFF.

V is TRBV28 and J is TRBJ1-2; 7 bases map to TRBD1. V shed 6 bases and J 3 bases; nucleotides not matched to a gene: 7. Per the germline V gene, CDR1 is MDHEN and CDR2 is SYDVKM. The CDR3 is 14 amino acids. This chain's CDR3 is CASRPTGPDYGYTF. In nucleotides, the CDR3 is TGTGCCAGCAGACCGACAGGGCCGGACTATGGCTACACCTTC.

This clone was detected only a few times. The chain joins TRBV5-1 to TRBJ2-2; the D gene is possibly TRBD2 (7 bases). From germline, CDR1 is SGHRS and CDR2 YFSETQ. The CDR3 contains 15 residues. V was clipped by 2 bases and J by 5 bases, with 13 bases between them. The CDR3 reads CASSFKQGGTGELFF. The CDR3 nucleotides are TGCGCCAGCAGCTTTAAACAGGGAGGGACCGGGGAGCTGTTTTTT.

This clone was detected only a few times. This rearrangement joins TRBV11-2 to TRBJ1-4; D unclear. CDR3 size: 15 residues. Trimming shortened V by 1 base and J by 4 bases, and 10 bases separated the two germline ends. Looked up from germline, CDR1 is SGHAT and CDR2 is FQNNGV. CDR3 DNA sequence: TGTGCCAGCAGCTTAGGGTTCGTCCGTAATGAAAAACTGTTTTTT. It yields the protein CASSLGFVRNEKLFF.

In its sample, this clone was seen a few times. This sequence joins TRBV10-3 and TRBJ1-5; 9 positions match TRBD1. The V gene's germline CDR1 is ENHRY and CDR2 SYGVKD. V dropped 4 bases and J dropped 3; count of bases not matched to a gene: 4. The CDR3 length is 15 residues. CDR3 protein: CAISGDRAVNQPQHF. The DNA for the CDR3 is TGTGCCATCAGTGGGGACAGGGCAGTCAATCAGCCCCAGCATTTT.

This clone occurred once. The chain combines TRBV28 with TRBJ2-3; possible D gene TRBD2, 6 bases. V was cut by 5 bases and J by 0 bases, with 12 bases left in between. Looked up from germline, CDR1 is MDHEN and CDR2 is SYDVKM. The CDR3 extends over 15 amino acids. CDR3 bases: TGTGCCAGCAGTGCGCGGGGCGGTAGCACAGATACGCAGTATTTT. This gives the protein CASSARGGSTDTQYF. Full variable domain (rest looked up from reference TRBV28 and TRBJ2-3): DVKVTQSSRYLVKRTGEKVFLECVQDMDHENMFWYRQDPGLGLRLIYFSYDVKMKEKGDIPEGYSVSREKKERFSLILESASTNQTSMYLCASSARGGSTDTQYFGPGTRLTVL.

This sequence joins TRBV7-9 and TRBJ2-1, with a weak D call TRBD2 (5 bases). This CDR3 is built from 16 residues. CDR1 is SEHNR and CDR2 is FQNEAQ in the germline V gene (reference sequence). With 5 bases removed from V and 0 bases from J, the gap between germline ends came to 14 bases. As DNA, the CDR3 is TGTGCCAGCAGCCTGAATCGGGGAGTCTCCTACAATGAGCAGTTCTTC. This gives the protein CASSLNRGVSYNEQFF.

Comments on this clone: The same CDR3 can be traced to other DNA sequences in this sample. The gene calls are TRBV9 and TRBJ1-2; D gene ambiguous. Germline V gene data show CDR1 as SGDLS and CDR2 as YYNGEE. The CDR3 has 12 residues. V lost 0 bases, J lost 8 bases, and 8 bases lay in between. CDR3 protein: CASSVGRGGYTF. The CDR3 bases are TGTGCCAGCAGCGTAGGTCGAGGCGGCTACACCTTC.

Only a few counts were recorded for this clone. This chain links TRBV11-3 with TRBJ2-1; 9 bases are shared with TRBD2. J was trimmed by 2 bases and V by 0 bases; bases with no gene match: 2. Germline lookup yields CDR1 SGHNT and CDR2 YENEEA. The CDR3 runs 16 residues. CDR3 sequence: CASSLEWTSAYNEQFF. For the CDR3, the DNA is TGTGCCAGCAGCTTAGAGTGGACTAGCGCCTACAATGAGCAGTTCTTC.

The chain carries TRBV14 and TRBJ1-1; D is perhaps TRBD1 (6 bases). Germline CDR1 reads SGHDN; CDR2 reads FVKESK. The CDR3 is 19 residues long. Trimming stripped 0 bases from V and 5 bases from J, with 25 bases between. Here the CDR3 DNA reads TGTGCCAGCAGCCAAGATTCAGAGTTGGGGACAATCGCACGTACTGAAGCTTTCTTT. Protein: CASSQDSELGTIARTEAFF. Using reference TRBV14 and TRBJ1-1 for the parts outside the CDR3, the full variable domain is EAGVTQFPSHSVIEKGQTVTLRCDPISGHDNLYWYRRVMGKEIKFLLHFVKESKQDESGMPNNRFLAERTGGTYSTLKVQPAELEDSGVYFCASSQDSELGTIARTEAFFGQGTRLTVV.